These 2 T cell receptor beta chains came from one sample sequenced in a study of blood T cell dynamics during melanoma immunotherapy. The time point was: pre-treatment baseline. Clones were read by immunoSEQ multiplex PCR, and TCRdb kept only the in-frame ones, dropping some. In the table there are about 190 clones, about 85% of which are singletons. Sequencing was performed on central memory CD8+ T cells from blood, taken from a patient treated with checkpoint blockade. The receptors stem from a human donor with melanoma.

In its sample, this clone was seen once. The rearrangement uses TRBV6-4 and TRBJ2-1, with 9 bases matching TRBD2. Germline CDR1 reads MRHNA; CDR2 reads SNTAGT. Germline trimming cut 0 bases from V and 3 bases from J; bases unmatched to any gene: 3. This CDR3 has 16 residues. This CDR3 reads CASSDSAGGGYNEQFF. Written as DNA, the CDR3 is TGTGCCAGCAGTGACTCAGCGGGGGGAGGCTACAATGAGCAGTTCTTC.

Remarks on this clone: Compared with germline, one end of the junction differs, possibly owing to a read error. This chain links TRBV5-8 with TRBJ1-3, with no clear D. The CDR3 loop spans 16 amino acids. Germline V gene data show CDR1 as SGHTS and CDR2 as YDEGEE. The DNA for the CDR3 is TGCGCCAGCAGCCAAGATGAACAGCTCTCTGGAAACACCATATATTTT. Translating it yields CASSQDEQLSGNTIYF.